The rows below give T cell receptor beta chains drawn from one sample of a study of beta chain features in type 1 diabetes. Profiled with immunoSEQ multiplex PCR; TCRdb holds only in-frame clones, not every one. Of about 150,000 clones in the sample, 11% were seen once. The sample comprised central memory CD4+ T cells from blood. Receptors were obtained from a young man in good health. Both conserved end residues are part of each CDR3. D genes are given only for firm matches. Clone size is shown for a subset of rows, as once, few, many or a class of expanded clone.

len: 14
d_gene: TRBD2
v_gene: TRBV29-1
abundance: few
j_gene: TRBJ2-1
CDR3aa: CSVAGTSGYNEQFF
CDR3nt: TGCAGCGTCGCCGGGACTAGCGGATACAATGAGCAGTTCTTC

len: 14
d_gene: .
v_gene: TRBV7-2
abundance: medium-sized
j_gene: TRBJ2-2
CDR3aa: CASSLVSHTGELFF
CDR3nt: TGTGCCAGCAGCTTAGTGTCCCACACCGGGGAGCTGTTTTTT

len: 14
d_gene: TRBD1
v_gene: TRBV28
abundance: .
j_gene: TRBJ2-7
CDR3aa: CASSGQTGAYEQYF
CDR3nt: TGTGCCAGCAGTGGTCAGACAGGGGCCTACGAGCAGTACTTC

len: 13
d_gene: .
v_gene: TRBV7-9
abundance: .
j_gene: TRBJ2-1
CDR3aa: CASAGSSYNEQFF
CDR3nt: TGTGCCAGCGCCGGGAGCTCCTACAATGAGCAGTTCTTC

len: 14
d_gene: TRBD1
v_gene: TRBV6-6
abundance: .
j_gene: TRBJ2-1
CDR3aa: CASSPADRANEQFF
CDR3nt: TGTGCCAGCAGTCCCGCGGACAGGGCCAATGAGCAGTTCTTC

len: 14
d_gene: TRBD1
v_gene: TRBV2
abundance: few
j_gene: TRBJ2-2
CDR3aa: CASRSGQMTGELFF
CDR3nt: TGTGCCAGCAGATCGGGACAGATGACCGGGGAGCTGTTTTTT

len: 17
d_gene: TRBD2
v_gene: TRBV2
abundance: .
j_gene: TRBJ2-4
CDR3aa: CASSERIAGVAKNIQYF
CDR3nt: TGTGCCAGCAGTGAGAGGATAGCGGGGGTAGCCAAAAACATTCAGTACTTC

len: 14
d_gene: .
v_gene: TRBV15
abundance: .
j_gene: TRBJ1-1
CDR3aa: CATSGGLMNTEAFF
CDR3nt: TGTGCCACCAGCGGGGGACTGATGAACACTGAAGCTTTCTTT

len: 15
d_gene: TRBD1
v_gene: TRBV9
abundance: .
j_gene: TRBJ2-1
CDR3aa: CASSAPRGQAYEQFF
CDR3nt: TGTGCCAGCAGCGCCCCCCGTGGACAGGCGTATGAGCAGTTCTTC

len: 14
d_gene: TRBD2
v_gene: TRBV19
abundance: few
j_gene: TRBJ2-2
CDR3aa: CASSLLGLAGELFF
CDR3nt: TGTGCCAGTAGTTTGCTCGGACTAGCGGGGGAGCTGTTTTTT

len: 15
d_gene: .
v_gene: TRBV27
abundance: few
j_gene: TRBJ1-6
CDR3aa: CASSRVRRGNSPLHF
CDR3nt: TGTGCCAGCAGTCGTGTGCGCAGGGGTAATTCACCCCTCCACTTT

len: 13
d_gene: TRBD1
v_gene: TRBV5-8
abundance: few
j_gene: TRBJ1-2
CDR3aa: CASSPGQGGVYTF
CDR3nt: TGTGCCAGCAGCCCGGGACAGGGTGGGGTATACACCTTC

len: 11
d_gene: .
v_gene: TRBV20-1
abundance: few
j_gene: TRBJ2-4
CDR3aa: CSASVPNIQYF
CDR3nt: TGCAGTGCTAGCGTGCCAAACATTCAGTACTTC

len: 15
d_gene: .
v_gene: TRBV10-3
abundance: .
j_gene: TRBJ2-5
CDR3aa: CAIRDSTYLHETQYF
CDR3nt: TGTGCCATCAGGGACAGCACATACCTCCATGAGACCCAGTACTTC

len: 15
d_gene: .
v_gene: TRBV6-5
abundance: .
j_gene: TRBJ2-6
CDR3aa: CASSAHLSGANVLTF
CDR3nt: TGTGCCAGCAGTGCCCATCTCTCTGGGGCCAACGTCCTGACTTTC

len: 12
d_gene: TRBD1
v_gene: TRBV29-1
abundance: few
j_gene: TRBJ1-1
CDR3aa: CSVGQGLTEAFF
CDR3nt: TGCAGCGTGGGACAGGGGCTTACTGAAGCTTTCTTT

len: 16
d_gene: .
v_gene: TRBV7-8
abundance: .
j_gene: TRBJ1-4
CDR3aa: CASSLAHWGKDEKLFF
CDR3nt: TGTGCCAGCAGCTTAGCGCATTGGGGAAAGGATGAAAAACTGTTTTTT

len: 12
d_gene: TRBD1
v_gene: TRBV18
abundance: .
j_gene: TRBJ2-1
CDR3aa: CASSVTGAEQFF
CDR3nt: TGTGCCAGCTCTGTAACAGGGGCCGAGCAGTTCTTC

len: 14
d_gene: TRBD1
v_gene: TRBV11-2
abundance: .
j_gene: TRBJ2-1
CDR3aa: CASSLGQGAYEQFF
CDR3nt: TGTGCCAGCAGCTTGGGACAGGGGGCCTATGAGCAGTTCTTC

len: 14
d_gene: .
v_gene: TRBV7-6
abundance: .
j_gene: TRBJ2-6
CDR3aa: CASTISTGANVLTF
CDR3nt: TGTGCCAGCACCATATCCACTGGGGCCAACGTCCTGACTTTC

len: 15
d_gene: TRBD2
v_gene: TRBV7-2
abundance: few
j_gene: TRBJ2-1
CDR3aa: CASSSPAGGYNEQFF
CDR3nt: TGTGCCAGCAGCTCCCCAGCGGGGGGATACAATGAGCAGTTCTTC

len: 14
d_gene: .
v_gene: TRBV29-1
abundance: few
j_gene: TRBJ1-3
CDR3aa: CSVLDRLGGNTIYF
CDR3nt: TGCAGCGTTTTAGACAGGCTTGGGGGAAACACCATATATTTT

len: 17
d_gene: TRBD2
v_gene: TRBV9
abundance: few
j_gene: TRBJ2-1
CDR3aa: CASSTFSGLAGNNEQFF
CDR3nt: TGTGCCAGCAGCACCTTCTCGGGACTAGCGGGAAACAATGAGCAGTTCTTC

len: 13
d_gene: .
v_gene: TRBV29-1
abundance: few
j_gene: TRBJ2-1
CDR3aa: CSLLLSGDNEQFF
CDR3nt: TGCAGCTTATTGTTATCGGGGGATAATGAGCAGTTCTTC

len: 15
d_gene: TRBD2
v_gene: TRBV9
abundance: few
j_gene: TRBJ2-3
CDR3aa: CASSVVAGARDTQYF
CDR3nt: TGTGCCAGCAGCGTAGTAGCGGGAGCGAGAGATACGCAGTATTTT

len: 13
d_gene: TRBD1
v_gene: TRBV7-3
abundance: few
j_gene: TRBJ2-1
CDR3aa: CASSLEGAREQFF
CDR3nt: TGTGCCAGCAGCTTAGAGGGGGCTAGGGAGCAGTTCTTC

len: 15
d_gene: TRBD1
v_gene: TRBV27
abundance: .
j_gene: TRBJ1-5
CDR3aa: CASTPFGQGDQPQHF
CDR3nt: TGTGCCAGCACCCCCTTCGGACAGGGCGATCAGCCCCAGCATTTT

len: 15
d_gene: .
v_gene: TRBV13
abundance: few
j_gene: TRBJ2-3
CDR3aa: CASSLGDPSTDTQYF
CDR3nt: TGTGCCAGCAGCTTAGGGGATCCTAGCACAGATACGCAGTATTTT

len: 12
d_gene: .
v_gene: TRBV18
abundance: .
j_gene: TRBJ2-5
CDR3aa: CASSPPYETQYF
CDR3nt: TGTGCCAGCTCACCACCATACGAGACCCAGTACTTC

len: 17
d_gene: TRBD2
v_gene: TRBV7-2
abundance: few
j_gene: TRBJ2-1
CDR3aa: CASSPSRSGGARYEQFF
CDR3nt: TGTGCCAGCAGCCCATCCCGTAGCGGGGGGGCCAGGTATGAGCAGTTCTTC

len: 14
d_gene: .
v_gene: TRBV11-3
abundance: once
j_gene: TRBJ2-3
CDR3aa: CASSLDRFTDTQYF
CDR3nt: TGTGCCAGCAGCTTAGACAGATTCACAGATACGCAGTATTTT

len: 12
d_gene: TRBD1
v_gene: TRBV6-1
abundance: few
j_gene: TRBJ2-3
CDR3aa: CASSRQGDTQYF
CDR3nt: TGTGCCAGCAGTCGACAGGGAGATACGCAGTATTTT

len: 15
d_gene: .
v_gene: TRBV18
abundance: few
j_gene: TRBJ2-7
CDR3aa: CASSLTSGVPYEQYF
CDR3nt: TGTGCCAGCTCTCTTACCTCCGGCGTACCTTACGAGCAGTACTTC

len: 13
d_gene: TRBD2
v_gene: TRBV7-7
abundance: few
j_gene: TRBJ2-1
CDR3aa: CASSWPGGNEQFF
CDR3nt: TGTGCTAGCAGCTGGCCCGGGGGGAATGAGCAGTTCTTC

len: 14
d_gene: .
v_gene: TRBV15
abundance: many
j_gene: TRBJ1-2
CDR3aa: CATGPGKTRGGYTF
CDR3nt: TGTGCCACCGGGCCCGGCAAAACCCGCGGGGGCTACACCTTC

len: 13
d_gene: TRBD1
v_gene: TRBV25-1
abundance: .
j_gene: TRBJ1-6
CDR3aa: CASHRGVDSPLHF
CDR3nt: TGTGCCAGTCACAGGGGCGTCGATTCACCCCTCCACTTT

len: 13
d_gene: .
v_gene: TRBV30
abundance: few
j_gene: TRBJ2-1
CDR3aa: CAWSTGVYNEQFF
CDR3nt: TGTGCCTGGAGTACGGGGGTTTACAATGAGCAGTTCTTC

len: 13
d_gene: TRBD1
v_gene: TRBV14
abundance: .
j_gene: TRBJ1-2
CDR3aa: CASRRQGDLGYTF
CDR3nt: TGTGCCAGCCGGCGACAGGGGGATCTTGGCTACACCTTC

len: 15
d_gene: .
v_gene: TRBV7-2
abundance: few
j_gene: TRBJ2-4
CDR3aa: CASSESWGERYIQYF
CDR3nt: TGTGCCAGCAGCGAATCGTGGGGGGAGAGGTACATTCAGTACTTC

len: 13
d_gene: .
v_gene: TRBV7-9
abundance: .
j_gene: TRBJ1-1
CDR3aa: CASSLGLSTEAFF
CDR3nt: TGTGCCAGCAGCTTAGGGCTGAGCACTGAAGCTTTCTTT

len: 15
d_gene: .
v_gene: TRBV4-2
abundance: .
j_gene: TRBJ2-1
CDR3aa: CASSQEIVSPNEQFF
CDR3nt: TGTGCCAGCAGCCAAGAGATCGTGTCCCCCAATGAGCAGTTCTTC

len: 16
d_gene: .
v_gene: TRBV6-1
abundance: once
j_gene: TRBJ2-4
CDR3aa: CASSEVTNRAKNIQYF
CDR3nt: TGTGCCAGCAGTGAGGTAACGAACAGGGCCAAAAACATTCAGTACTTC

len: 16
d_gene: TRBD2
v_gene: TRBV4-1
abundance: few
j_gene: TRBJ2-5
CDR3aa: CASSLSSGGGQETQYF
CDR3nt: TGCGCCAGCAGTCTCTCCAGCGGGGGTGGACAAGAGACCCAGTACTTC

len: 11
d_gene: .
v_gene: TRBV20-1
abundance: .
j_gene: TRBJ2-5
CDR3aa: CSAAGSETQYF
CDR3nt: TGCAGTGCTGCAGGGTCCGAGACCCAGTACTTC

len: 13
d_gene: .
v_gene: TRBV19
abundance: many
j_gene: TRBJ2-5
CDR3aa: CASSIVSQETQYF
CDR3nt: TGTGCCAGTAGTATAGTAAGCCAAGAGACCCAGTACTTC

len: 15
d_gene: .
v_gene: TRBV5-1
abundance: .
j_gene: TRBJ2-3
CDR3aa: CASSPTGSLGDTQYF
CDR3nt: TGCGCCAGCAGCCCTACGGGGAGCTTAGGGGATACGCAGTATTTT

len: 13
d_gene: .
v_gene: TRBV10-3
abundance: few
j_gene: TRBJ1-1
CDR3aa: CASQDSGDTEAFF
CDR3nt: TGTGCCTCACAGGACAGTGGGGACACTGAAGCTTTCTTT

len: 14
d_gene: .
v_gene: TRBV4-3
abundance: few
j_gene: TRBJ1-1
CDR3aa: CASSHRGLNTEAFF
CDR3nt: TGCGCCAGCAGCCACCGGGGGTTGAACACTGAAGCTTTCTTT

len: 19
d_gene: .
v_gene: TRBV23-1
abundance: few
j_gene: TRBJ2-2
CDR3aa: CASSQSRPSAGPNTGELFF
CDR3nt: TGCGCCAGCAGTCAATCGAGGCCTTCGGCGGGCCCGAACACCGGGGAGCTGTTTTTT

len: 14
d_gene: .
v_gene: TRBV5-4
abundance: .
j_gene: TRBJ2-1
CDR3aa: CASTYQGIHNEQFF
CDR3nt: TGTGCCAGCACGTATCAGGGGATACACAATGAGCAGTTCTTC

len: 15
d_gene: TRBD2
v_gene: TRBV18
abundance: few
j_gene: TRBJ2-5
CDR3aa: CASSPPGQRGETQYF
CDR3nt: TGTGCCAGCTCACCACCGGGCCAGCGGGGGGAGACCCAGTACTTC

len: 14
d_gene: TRBD2
v_gene: TRBV7-9
abundance: .
j_gene: TRBJ2-7
CDR3aa: CASTLTSGSYEQYF
CDR3nt: TGTGCCAGCACCCTGACTAGCGGCTCCTACGAGCAGTACTTC

len: 10
d_gene: .
v_gene: TRBV7-9
abundance: many
j_gene: TRBJ2-5
CDR3aa: CAGAQETQYF
CDR3nt: TGTGCCGGCGCCCAAGAGACCCAGTACTTC

len: 14
d_gene: .
v_gene: TRBV14
abundance: few
j_gene: TRBJ2-3
CDR3aa: CASSQSRATDTQYF
CDR3nt: TGTGCCAGCAGCCAGTCCAGGGCCACAGATACGCAGTATTTT

len: 12
d_gene: TRBD1
v_gene: TRBV18
abundance: few
j_gene: TRBJ1-2
CDR3aa: CASSRQGDGYTF
CDR3nt: TGTGCCAGCTCACGACAGGGTGACGGCTACACCTTC

len: 13
d_gene: .
v_gene: TRBV15
abundance: many
j_gene: TRBJ2-3
CDR3aa: CATSRTGTDTQYF
CDR3nt: TGTGCCACCAGCAGGACAGGCACAGATACGCAGTATTTT

len: 14
d_gene: .
v_gene: TRBV7-8
abundance: .
j_gene: TRBJ2-7
CDR3aa: CASSPLRSSYEQYF
CDR3nt: TGTGCCAGCAGCCCCCTCCGATCTAGCTACGAGCAGTACTTC

len: 17
d_gene: .
v_gene: TRBV23-1
abundance: many
j_gene: TRBJ2-3
CDR3aa: CASSQGDGAGPGDTQYF
CDR3nt: TGCGCCAGCAGTCAAGGAGATGGAGCAGGACCCGGAGATACGCAGTATTTT

len: 14
d_gene: .
v_gene: TRBV30
abundance: .
j_gene: TRBJ2-1
CDR3aa: CAWKRGSQYNEQFF
CDR3nt: TGTGCCTGGAAGAGGGGATCTCAATACAATGAGCAGTTCTTC

len: 16
d_gene: TRBD2
v_gene: TRBV10-3
abundance: few
j_gene: TRBJ2-3
CDR3aa: CAIKLAGGQVTDTQYF
CDR3nt: TGTGCCATCAAACTAGCGGGGGGGCAGGTCACAGATACGCAGTATTTT